Described below is a single T cell receptor (beta chain) sequence and its context. Per the original methods: Reference gene primer amplification gave nucleated cell count estimates. TCRdb keeps only in-frame clones here, not all; method: immunoSEQ multiplex PCR. V, J and clone size are those of that table, while D and trimming were read from the DNA. This table has over 100,000 clones, over 70% appearing once. V dropped 2 bases and J dropped 4; count of bases not matched to a gene: 2. The CDR3 runs to 14 residues. The V gene's germline CDR1 is KGHDR and CDR2 SFDVKD. The data stem from a study of blood T cell repertoires in COVID-19. Study context: PBMCs, B-cell-depleted T cells, or T cells provided the cDNA or gDNA that made up the material.

Sequencing was carried out using peripheral blood. The receptor was isolated from a woman in her forties or fifties with acute or convalescent COVID-19. The chain employs TRBV24-1 and TRBJ2-3; 7 bases line up with TRBD1. CDR3 amino acids: CATSDSTGADTQYF. As DNA, the CDR3 is TGTGCCACCAGTGATTCTACAGGGGCAGATACGCAGTATTTT.